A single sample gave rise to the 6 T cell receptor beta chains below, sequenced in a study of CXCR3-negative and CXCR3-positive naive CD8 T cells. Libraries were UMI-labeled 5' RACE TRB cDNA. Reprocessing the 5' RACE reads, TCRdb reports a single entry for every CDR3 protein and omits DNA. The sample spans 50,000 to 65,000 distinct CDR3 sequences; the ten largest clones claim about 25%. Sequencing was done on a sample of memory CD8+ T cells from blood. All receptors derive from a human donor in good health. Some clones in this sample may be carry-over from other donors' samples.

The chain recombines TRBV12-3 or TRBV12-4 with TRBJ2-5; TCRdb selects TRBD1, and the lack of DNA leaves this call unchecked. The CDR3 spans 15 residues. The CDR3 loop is CANTPGGARQETQYF.

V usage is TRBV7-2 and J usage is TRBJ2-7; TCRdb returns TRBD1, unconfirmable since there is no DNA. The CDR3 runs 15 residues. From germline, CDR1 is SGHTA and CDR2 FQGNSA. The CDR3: CASSPDRVWGYEQYF.

The CDR3 here is CASSSMRDEAFF. This chain links TRBV28 with TRBJ1-1. The CDR3 is 12 residues long. The germline V gene has CDR1 MDHEN and CDR2 SYDVKM.

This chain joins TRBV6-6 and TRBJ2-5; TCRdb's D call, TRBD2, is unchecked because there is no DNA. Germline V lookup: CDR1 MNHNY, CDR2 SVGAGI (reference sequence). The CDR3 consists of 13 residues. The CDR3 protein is CASSYLAQETQYF.

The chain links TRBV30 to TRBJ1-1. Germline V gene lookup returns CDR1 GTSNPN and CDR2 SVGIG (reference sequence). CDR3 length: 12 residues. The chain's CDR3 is CAWGLMNTEAFF.

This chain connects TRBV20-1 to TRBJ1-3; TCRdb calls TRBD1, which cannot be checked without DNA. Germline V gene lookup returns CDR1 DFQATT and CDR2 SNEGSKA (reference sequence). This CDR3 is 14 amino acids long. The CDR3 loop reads CSARERGRGNTIYF.